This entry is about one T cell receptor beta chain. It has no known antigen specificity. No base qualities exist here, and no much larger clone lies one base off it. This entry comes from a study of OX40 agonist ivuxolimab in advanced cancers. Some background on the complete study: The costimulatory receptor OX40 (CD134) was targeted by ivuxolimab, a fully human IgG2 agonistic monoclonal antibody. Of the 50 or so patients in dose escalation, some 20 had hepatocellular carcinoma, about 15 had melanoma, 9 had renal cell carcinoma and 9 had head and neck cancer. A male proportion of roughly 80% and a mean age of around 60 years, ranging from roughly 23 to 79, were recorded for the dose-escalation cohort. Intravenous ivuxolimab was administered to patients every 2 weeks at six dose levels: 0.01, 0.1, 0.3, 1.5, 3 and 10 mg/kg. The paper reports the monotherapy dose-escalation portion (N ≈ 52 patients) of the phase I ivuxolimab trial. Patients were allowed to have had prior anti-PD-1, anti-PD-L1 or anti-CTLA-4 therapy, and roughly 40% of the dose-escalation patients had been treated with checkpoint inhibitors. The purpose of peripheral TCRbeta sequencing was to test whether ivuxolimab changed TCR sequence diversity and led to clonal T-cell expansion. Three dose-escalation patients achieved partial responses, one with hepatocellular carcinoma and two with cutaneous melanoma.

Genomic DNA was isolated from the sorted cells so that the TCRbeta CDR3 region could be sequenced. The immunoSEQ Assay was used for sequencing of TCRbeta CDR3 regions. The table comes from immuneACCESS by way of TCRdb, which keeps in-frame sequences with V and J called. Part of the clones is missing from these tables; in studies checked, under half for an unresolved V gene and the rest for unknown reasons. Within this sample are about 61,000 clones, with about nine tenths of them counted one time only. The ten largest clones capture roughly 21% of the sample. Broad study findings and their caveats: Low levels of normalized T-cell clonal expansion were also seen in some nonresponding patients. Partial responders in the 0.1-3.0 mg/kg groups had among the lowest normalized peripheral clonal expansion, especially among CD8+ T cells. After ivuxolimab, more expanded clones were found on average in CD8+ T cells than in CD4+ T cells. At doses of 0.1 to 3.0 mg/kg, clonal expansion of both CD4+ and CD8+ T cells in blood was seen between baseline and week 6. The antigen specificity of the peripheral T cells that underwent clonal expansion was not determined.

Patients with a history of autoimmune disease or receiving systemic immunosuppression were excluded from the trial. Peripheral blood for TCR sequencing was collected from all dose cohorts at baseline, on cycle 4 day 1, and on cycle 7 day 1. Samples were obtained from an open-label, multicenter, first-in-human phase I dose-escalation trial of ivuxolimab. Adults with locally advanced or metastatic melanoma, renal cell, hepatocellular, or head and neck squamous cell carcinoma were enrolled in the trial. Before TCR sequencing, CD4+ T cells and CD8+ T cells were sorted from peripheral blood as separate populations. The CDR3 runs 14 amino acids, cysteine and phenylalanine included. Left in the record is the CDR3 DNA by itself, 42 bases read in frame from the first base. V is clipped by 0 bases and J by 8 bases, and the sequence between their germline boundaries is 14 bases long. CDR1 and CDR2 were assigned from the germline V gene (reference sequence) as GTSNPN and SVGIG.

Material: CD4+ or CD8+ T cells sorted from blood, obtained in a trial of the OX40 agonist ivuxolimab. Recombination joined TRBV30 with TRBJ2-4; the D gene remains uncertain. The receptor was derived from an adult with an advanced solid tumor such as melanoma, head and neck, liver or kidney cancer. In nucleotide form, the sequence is TGTGCCTGGAGTGTACTTAGAACTACGGACATTCAGTACTTC. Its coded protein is CAWSVLRTTDIQYF.